This TCR beta chain was captured in a study of T cell changes during pregnancy in multiple sclerosis. TCRdb keeps only in-frame clones here, not all; method: immunoSEQ multiplex PCR. In the table there are tens of thousands of clones, approximately 90% of which are singletons. The CDR3 has 16 amino acids. The rearrangement joins TRBV12-2 to TRBJ2-1; the D call in the table, TRBD2, was not verified against the DNA. TRBV12-2 is labeled a pseudogene. The TCR was taken from a female donor in good health, enrolled as a control in a pregnancy study. The source was peripheral blood, collected after pregnancy. The CDR3 DNA follows: TGTGCAAGTCGCCCCGAAGCACTAGCGGGGGACAATGAGCAGTTCTTC. Translated: CASRPEALAGDNEQFF.